The 13 T cell receptor beta chains in this list originate from one sample, sequenced in a study of blood T cell repertoires in COVID-19. Generated by immunoSEQ multiplex PCR, the TCRdb table keeps only in-frame clones and is missing some. The sample carries some 80,000 clones, 60% to 85% recorded once. The sequencing input was peripheral blood. These receptors were collected from an elderly woman with active or convalescent COVID-19.

This clone was recorded only once. The J gene is TRBJ1-6, the V gene TRBV21-1; the table's D call, TRBD1, has no DNA check behind it. TRBV21-1 is tagged as a pseudogene. The CDR3 consists of 16 residues. CDR3 in DNA: TGTGCCAGCAGCAAAGTGGAGACAGGGGATAATTCACCCCTCCACTTT. This gives the protein CASSKVETGDNSPLHF.

In its sample, this clone was seen once. The CDR3 region is CASSPSGGDRVTGWYEQYF. The CDR3 DNA is TGTGCCAGCAGTCCCTCGGGGGGGGATCGAGTCACTGGGTGGTACGAGCAGTACTTC. J is TRBJ2-7 and V is TRBV6-6, with 8 positions matching TRBD2. V lost 5 bases, J lost 4 bases, and 22 bases stayed unmatched. Germline CDR1 MNHNY, CDR2 SVGAGI (reference sequence). The CDR3 loop spans 19 amino acids.

The J gene is TRBJ2-3, the V gene TRBV12-5; maybe TRBD1 (6 bases). The CDR3 has 14 residues. The V end was cut by 7 bases, the J end by 5 bases, with 16 bases between. Per germline, CDR1 LGHNT and CDR2 FRNRAP. The CDR3 sequence is CASALQQGQDTQYF. The DNA for the CDR3 is TGTGCTAGTGCTCTCCAGCAGGGGCAAGATACGCAGTATTTT. The full variable domain, with the rest looked up from reference TRBV12-5 and TRBJ2-3, is DARVTQTPRHKVTEMGQEVTMRCQPILGHNTVFWYRQTMMQGLELLAYFRNRAPLDDSGMPKDRFSAEMPDATLATLKIQPSEPRDSAVYFCASALQQGQDTQYFGPGTRLTVL.

V is TRBV2 and J is TRBJ1-4; D is perhaps TRBD1 (5 bases). Germline CDR1 is SNHLY and CDR2 is FYNNEI. The ends were cut back, 5 bases at V and 2 bases at J, with 9 bases in the middle. CDR3 length equals 14 residues. CDR3 protein: CASSQDTTNEKLFF. The CDR3 bases are TGTGCCAGCAGTCAGGACACTACTAATGAAAAACTGTTTTTT.

This clone has a single count. V and J are TRBV7-9 and TRBJ1-2, with D possibly being TRBD1 (5 bases). This CDR3 region has 18 residues. Trimming left V 1 base short and J 5 bases short, with 23 bases between. Germline loops: CDR1 SEHNR, CDR2 FQNEAQ (reference sequence). CDR3 DNA sequence: TGTGCCAGCAGCTTAGAGGGTTTCAGGGTCCCTCTATGGTATGGCTACACCTTC. This gives the protein CASSLEGFRVPLWYGYTF.

The chain recombines TRBV19 with TRBJ1-5; D gene uncertain. V dropped 6 bases and J dropped 3 bases, with 9 bases sitting between them. Germline V gives CDR1 LNHDA, CDR2 SQIVND (reference sequence). The CDR3 covers 13 residues. The DNA of the CDR3 is TGTGCCAGTAGAAAGAGACTCAATCAGCCCCAGCATTTT. Its protein is CASRKRLNQPQHF.

The chain combines TRBV10-1 with TRBJ2-1, with 9 bases identical to TRBD2. This CDR3 has 15 residues. The V and J ends lost 3 bases and 7 bases, in that order; junction bases with no gene match: 7. Per the germline V gene, CDR1 is WNHNN and CDR2 is SYGVQD (reference sequence). In nucleotides, the CDR3 is TGCGCCAGCAGTGATTATGCGGGGGGGCCGAATGAGCAGTTCTTC. Protein product: CASSDYAGGPNEQFF.

V usage is TRBV7-9 and J usage is TRBJ1-1; 9 nucleotides line up with TRBD1. In germline, CDR1 is SEHNR, CDR2 FQNEAQ (reference sequence). The ends lost 1 base at V and 6 bases at J; junction bases unmatched: 15. CDR3 length: 18 amino acids. The CDR3 spells CASSLGWGSGQGFPEAFF. As DNA, the CDR3 is TGTGCCAGCAGCTTAGGGTGGGGTTCGGGACAGGGTTTTCCTGAAGCTTTCTTT.

The chain combines TRBV6-5 with TRBJ1-1; D ambiguous. V gave up 0 bases and J gave up 14 bases, with 10 bases separating them. Germline V gene sequence: CDR1 MNHEY, CDR2 SVGAGI. This CDR3 contains 11 residues. CDR3 in DNA: TGTGCCAGCAGTTACTCGGGCTGGGTCTTCTTT. Its protein product is CASSYSGWVFF.

This clone was seen a single time. The gene calls are TRBV4-2 and TRBJ2-1; 7 bases match TRBD2. Germline CDR1 LGHNA, CDR2 YNFKEQ. This CDR3 comprises 15 residues. With 0 bases clipped from V and 7 bases from J, the junction kept 6 bases outside the gene matches. The CDR3 region is CASSQEWASGNEQFF. The CDR3 DNA follows: TGTGCCAGCAGCCAAGAATGGGCTAGCGGTAATGAGCAGTTCTTC.

The chain uses TRBV29-1 and TRBJ1-1; D not certain. This CDR3 region has 13 residues. The V gene lost 5 bases and the J gene lost 0 bases, with 10 bases spanning the gap. Germline V gene lookup returns CDR1 SQVTM and CDR2 ANQGSEA. CDR3 sequence reads: CSVHRGLNTEAFF. The CDR3 DNA sequence: TGCAGCGTTCATAGAGGATTGAACACTGAAGCTTTCTTT.

This chain uses TRBV6-4 with TRBJ2-3; 8 nucleotides agree with TRBD2. The CDR3 runs 13 residues. V was clipped by 4 bases and J by 6 bases; unmatched bases: 3. Germline V lookup: CDR1 MRHNA, CDR2 SNTAGT. CDR3: CASSGTSWDTQYF. DNA for the CDR3: TGTGCCAGCAGTGGGACTAGCTGGGATACGCAGTATTTT.

The chain carries TRBV9 and TRBJ1-6; D gene uncertain. Trimming pared 2 bases from V and 13 bases from J, leaving 16 bases between. Germline V gene lookup returns CDR1 SGDLS and CDR2 YYNGEE. This CDR3 has 14 residues. CDR3 amino acids: CASSVDPGRVPLHF. The DNA of the CDR3 is TGTGCCAGCAGCGTGGACCCGGGGAGAGTCCCCCTCCACTTT.